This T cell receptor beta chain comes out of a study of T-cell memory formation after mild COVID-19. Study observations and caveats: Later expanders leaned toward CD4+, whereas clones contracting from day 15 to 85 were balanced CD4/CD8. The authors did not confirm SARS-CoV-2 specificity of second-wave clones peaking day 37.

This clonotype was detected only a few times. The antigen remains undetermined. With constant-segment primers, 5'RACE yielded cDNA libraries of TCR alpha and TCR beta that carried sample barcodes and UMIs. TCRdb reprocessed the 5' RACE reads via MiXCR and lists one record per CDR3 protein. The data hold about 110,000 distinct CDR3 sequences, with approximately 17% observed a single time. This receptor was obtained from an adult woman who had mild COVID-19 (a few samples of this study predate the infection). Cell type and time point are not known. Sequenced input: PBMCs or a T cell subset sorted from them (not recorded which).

The CDR3 sequence is CASEVLSGEAYF. The CDR3 region has the DNA TGTGCCAGCGAGGTACTCAGCGGGGAGGCATATTTT. V is TRBV2 and J is TRBJ2-3; 7 bases are a match to TRBD2. Trimming cost V 8 bases and J 15 bases; bases outside gene matches: 14. This CDR3 is built from 12 residues. The V gene's germline CDR1 is SNHLY and CDR2 FYNNEI. Full variable domain (missing parts from reference TRBV2 and TRBJ2-3): EPEVTQTPSHQVTQMGQEVILRCVPISNHLYFYWYRQILGQKVEFLVSFYNNEISEKSEIFDDQFSVERPDGSNFTLKIRSTKLEDSAMYFCASEVLSGEAYFGPGTRLTVL.